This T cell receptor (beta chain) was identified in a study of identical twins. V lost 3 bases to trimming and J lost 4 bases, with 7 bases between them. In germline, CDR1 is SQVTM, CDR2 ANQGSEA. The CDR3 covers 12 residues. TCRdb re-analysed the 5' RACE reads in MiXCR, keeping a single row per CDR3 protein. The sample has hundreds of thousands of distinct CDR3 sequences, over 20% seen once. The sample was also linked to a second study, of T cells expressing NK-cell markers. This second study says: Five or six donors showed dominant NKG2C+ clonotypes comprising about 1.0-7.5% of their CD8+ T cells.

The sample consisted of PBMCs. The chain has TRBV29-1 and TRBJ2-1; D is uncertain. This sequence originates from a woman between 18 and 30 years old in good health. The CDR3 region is CSVEAFYNEQFF. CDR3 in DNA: TGCAGCGTTGAGGCTTTTTACAATGAGCAGTTCTTC.